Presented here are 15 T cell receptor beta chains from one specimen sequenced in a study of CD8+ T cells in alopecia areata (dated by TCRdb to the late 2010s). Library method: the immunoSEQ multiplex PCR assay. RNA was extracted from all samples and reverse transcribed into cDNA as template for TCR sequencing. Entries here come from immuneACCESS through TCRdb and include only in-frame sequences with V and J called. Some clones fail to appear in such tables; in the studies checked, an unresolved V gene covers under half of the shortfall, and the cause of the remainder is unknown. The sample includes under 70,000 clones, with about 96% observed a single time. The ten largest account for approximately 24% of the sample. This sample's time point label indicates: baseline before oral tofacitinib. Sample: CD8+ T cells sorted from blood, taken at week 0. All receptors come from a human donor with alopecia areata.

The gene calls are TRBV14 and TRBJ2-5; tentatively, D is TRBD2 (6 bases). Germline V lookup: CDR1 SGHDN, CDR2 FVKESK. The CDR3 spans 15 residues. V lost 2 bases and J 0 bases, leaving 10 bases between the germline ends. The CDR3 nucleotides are TGTGCCAGCAGCCAATGGACTACCGACCAAGAGACCCAGTACTTC. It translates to CASSQWTTDQETQYF.

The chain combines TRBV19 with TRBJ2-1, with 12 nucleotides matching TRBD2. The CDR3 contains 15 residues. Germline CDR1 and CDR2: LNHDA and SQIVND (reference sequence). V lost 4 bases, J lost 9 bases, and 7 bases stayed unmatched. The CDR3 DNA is TGTGCCAGTAGTAGGACACTAGCGGGGGGAAGTGAGCAGTTCTTC. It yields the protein CASSRTLAGGSEQFF.

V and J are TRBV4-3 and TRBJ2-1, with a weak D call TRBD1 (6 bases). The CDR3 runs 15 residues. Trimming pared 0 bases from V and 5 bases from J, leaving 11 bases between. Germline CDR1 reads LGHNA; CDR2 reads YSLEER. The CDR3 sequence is CASSQDRGSDNEQFF. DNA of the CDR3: TGCGCCAGCAGCCAAGACAGGGGTTCGGACAATGAGCAGTTCTTC.

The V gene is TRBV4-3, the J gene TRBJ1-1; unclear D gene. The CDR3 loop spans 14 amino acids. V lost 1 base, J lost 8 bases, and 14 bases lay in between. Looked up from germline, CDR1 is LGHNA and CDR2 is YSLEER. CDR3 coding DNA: TGCGCCAGCAGCCAAGGGGTAACGAGTAACGAAGCTTTCTTT. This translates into CASSQGVTSNEAFF.

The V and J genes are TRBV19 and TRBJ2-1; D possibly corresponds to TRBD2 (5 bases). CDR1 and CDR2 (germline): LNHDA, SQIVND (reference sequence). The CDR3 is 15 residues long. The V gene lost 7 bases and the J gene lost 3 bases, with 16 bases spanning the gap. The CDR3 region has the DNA TGTGCCAGTAAGTTCTCTAGCAGCCTCTACAATGAGCAGTTCTTC. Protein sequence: CASKFSSSLYNEQFF.

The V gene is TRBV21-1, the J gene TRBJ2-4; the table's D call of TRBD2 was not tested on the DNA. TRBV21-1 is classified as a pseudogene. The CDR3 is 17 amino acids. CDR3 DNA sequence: TGTGCCAGCAGCAAAGGAAAGGGGGGGCCAGCCAAAAACATTCAGTACTTC. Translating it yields CASSKGKGGPAKNIQYF.

The CDR3: CASSIVGGELFF. The CDR3 DNA reads as TGTGCCAGTAGTATTGTAGGCGGGGAGCTGTTTTTT. The J gene is TRBJ2-2, the V gene TRBV19; D gene uncertain. The CDR3 totals 12 residues. The V gene lost 3 bases and the J gene lost 7 bases, with 6 bases spanning the gap. Per germline, CDR1 LNHDA and CDR2 SQIVND (reference sequence).

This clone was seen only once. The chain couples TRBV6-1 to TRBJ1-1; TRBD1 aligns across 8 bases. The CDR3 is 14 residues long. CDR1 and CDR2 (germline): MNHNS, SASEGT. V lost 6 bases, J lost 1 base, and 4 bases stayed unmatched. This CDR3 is CASRKTGENTEAFF. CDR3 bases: TGTGCCAGCAGGAAGACAGGGGAGAACACTGAAGCTTTCTTT.

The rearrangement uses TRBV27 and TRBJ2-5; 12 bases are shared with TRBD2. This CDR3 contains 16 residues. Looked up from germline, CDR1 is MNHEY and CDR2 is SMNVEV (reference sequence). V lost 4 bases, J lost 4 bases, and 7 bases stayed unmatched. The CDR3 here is CASSSPSGGAGETQYF. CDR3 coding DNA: TGTGCCAGCAGTTCTCCTAGCGGGGGGGCCGGAGAGACCCAGTACTTC.

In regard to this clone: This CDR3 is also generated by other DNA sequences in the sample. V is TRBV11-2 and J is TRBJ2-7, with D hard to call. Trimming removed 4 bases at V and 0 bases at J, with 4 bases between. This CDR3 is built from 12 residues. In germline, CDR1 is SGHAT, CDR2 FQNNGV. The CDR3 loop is CASSWGSYEQYF. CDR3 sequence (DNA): TGTGCCAGCAGCTGGGGCTCCTACGAGCAGTACTTC.

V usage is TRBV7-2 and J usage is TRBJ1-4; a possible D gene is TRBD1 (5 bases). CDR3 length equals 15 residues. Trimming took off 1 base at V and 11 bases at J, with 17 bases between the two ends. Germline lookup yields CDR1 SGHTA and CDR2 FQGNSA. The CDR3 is CASSLEGPGLGKLFF. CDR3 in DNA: TGTGCCAGCAGCTTAGAGGGCCCGGGACTTGGGAAACTGTTTTTT.

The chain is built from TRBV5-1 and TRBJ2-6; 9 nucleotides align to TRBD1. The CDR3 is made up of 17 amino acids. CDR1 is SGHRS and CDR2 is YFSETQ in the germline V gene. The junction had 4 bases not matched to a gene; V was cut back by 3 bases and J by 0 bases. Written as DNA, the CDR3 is TGCGCCAGCAGCTGGGACAGGGAGAGCTCTGGGGCCAACGTCCTGACTTTC. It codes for CASSWDRESSGANVLTF.

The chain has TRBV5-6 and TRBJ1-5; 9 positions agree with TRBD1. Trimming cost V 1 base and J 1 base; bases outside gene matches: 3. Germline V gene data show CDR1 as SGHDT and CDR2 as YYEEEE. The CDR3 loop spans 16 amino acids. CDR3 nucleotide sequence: TGTGCCAGCAGCTTGATGACAGGGGGAAGCAATCAGCCCCAGCATTTT. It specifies CASSLMTGGSNQPQHF.

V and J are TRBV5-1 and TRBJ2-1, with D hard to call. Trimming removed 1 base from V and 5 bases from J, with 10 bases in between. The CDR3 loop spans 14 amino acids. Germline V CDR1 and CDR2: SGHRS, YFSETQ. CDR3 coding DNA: TGCGCCAGCAGCTTGAGGTTCGCGGACAATGAGCAGTTCTTC. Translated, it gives CASSLRFADNEQFF. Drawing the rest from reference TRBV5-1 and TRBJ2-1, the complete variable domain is KAGVTQTPRYLIKTRGQQVTLSCSPISGHRSVSWYQQTPGQGLQFLFEYFSETQRNKGNFPGRFSGRQFSNSRSEMNVSTLELGDSALYLCASSLRFADNEQFFGPGTRLTVL.

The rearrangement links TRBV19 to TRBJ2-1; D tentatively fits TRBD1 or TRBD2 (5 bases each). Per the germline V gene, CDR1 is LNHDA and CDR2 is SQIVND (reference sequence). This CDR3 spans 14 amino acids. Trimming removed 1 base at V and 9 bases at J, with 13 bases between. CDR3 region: CASSIAGTASEQFF. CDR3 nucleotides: TGTGCCAGTAGTATAGCCGGGACCGCCAGTGAGCAGTTCTTC.